The T cell receptor beta chain described here comes from a study of immune evolution from preneoplasia to lung adenocarcinoma. Whole-study findings and limits: Normal lung had the highest top T cell clone frequencies. Later-stage lesions appeared to have more T cells, more diversity, less clonality.

The table came from immunoSEQ multiplex PCR; TCRdb's copy has only in-frame clones and leaves some out. The repertoire holds around 5,000 clones, with over 60% as singletons. Concerning this clone itself: The antigen is not known.

Per germline, CDR1 MNHEY and CDR2 SMNVEV (reference sequence). Trimming removed 2 bases from V and 1 base from J; junction bases left unmatched: 5. This CDR3 is built from 15 residues. Between about 2014 and 2018, patients underwent resection in Japan or China. Source material: FFPE normal lung tissue adjacent to the tumor. The V gene is TRBV27, the J gene TRBJ2-7; TRBD1 aligns across 7 bases. The sequence came from a person aged 55 to 75 with lung adenocarcinoma. This CDR3 is CASSLRQGDSYEQYF. CDR3 sequence (DNA): TGTGCCAGCAGTTTACGACAGGGAGATTCCTACGAGCAGTACTTC.